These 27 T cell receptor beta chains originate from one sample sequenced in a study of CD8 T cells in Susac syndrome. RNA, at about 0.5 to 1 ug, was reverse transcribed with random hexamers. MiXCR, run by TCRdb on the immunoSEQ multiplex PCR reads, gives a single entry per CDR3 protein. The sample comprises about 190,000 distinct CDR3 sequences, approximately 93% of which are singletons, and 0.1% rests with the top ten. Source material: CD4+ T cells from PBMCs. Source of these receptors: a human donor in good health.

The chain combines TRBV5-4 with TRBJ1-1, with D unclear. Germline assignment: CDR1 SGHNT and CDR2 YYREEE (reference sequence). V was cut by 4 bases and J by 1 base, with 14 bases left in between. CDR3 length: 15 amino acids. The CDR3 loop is CASSPHGWGNTEAFF. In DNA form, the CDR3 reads TGTGCCAGCAGCCCCCATGGGTGGGGGAACACTGAAGCTTTCTTT.

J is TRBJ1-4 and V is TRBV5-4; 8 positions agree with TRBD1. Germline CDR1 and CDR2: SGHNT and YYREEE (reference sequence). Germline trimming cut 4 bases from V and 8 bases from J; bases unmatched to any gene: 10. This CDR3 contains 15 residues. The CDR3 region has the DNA TGTGCCAGCAGCAAAACAGGGGGAGGTGGAGAAAAACTGTTTTTT. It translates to CASSKTGGGGEKLFF. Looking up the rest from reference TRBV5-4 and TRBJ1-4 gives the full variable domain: ETGVTQSPTHLIKTRGQQVTLRCSSQSGHNTVSWYQQALGQGPQFIFQYYREEENGRGNFPPRFSGLQFPNYSSELNVNALELDDSALYLCASSKTGGGGEKLFFGSGTQLSVL.

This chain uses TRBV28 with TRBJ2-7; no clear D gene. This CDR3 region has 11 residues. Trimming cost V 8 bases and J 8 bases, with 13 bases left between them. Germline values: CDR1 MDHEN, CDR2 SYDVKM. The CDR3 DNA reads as TGTGCCAGCGTATCCCGCTTCCAGCAGTACTTC. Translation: CASVSRFQQYF.

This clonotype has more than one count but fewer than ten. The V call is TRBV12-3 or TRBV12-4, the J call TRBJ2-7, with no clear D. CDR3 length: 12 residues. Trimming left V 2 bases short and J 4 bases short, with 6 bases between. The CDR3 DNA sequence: TGTGCCAGCAGTTTACGAGTTTACGAGCAGTACTTC. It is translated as CASSLRVYEQYF.

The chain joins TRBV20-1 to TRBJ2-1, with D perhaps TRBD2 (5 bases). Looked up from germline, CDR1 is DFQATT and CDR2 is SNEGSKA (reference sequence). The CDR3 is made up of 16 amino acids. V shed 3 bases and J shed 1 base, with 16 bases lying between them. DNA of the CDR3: TGCAGTGCTAGTTACCGGGGAAGAGAGTCCTACAATGAGCAGTTCTTC. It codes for CSASYRGRESYNEQFF.

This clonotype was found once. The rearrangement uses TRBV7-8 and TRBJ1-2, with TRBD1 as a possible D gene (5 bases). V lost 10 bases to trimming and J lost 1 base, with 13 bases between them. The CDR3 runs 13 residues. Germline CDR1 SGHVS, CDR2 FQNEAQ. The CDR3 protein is CATLRGGNYGYTF. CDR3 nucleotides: TGTGCCACCCTGCGGGGGGGTAACTATGGCTACACCTTC.

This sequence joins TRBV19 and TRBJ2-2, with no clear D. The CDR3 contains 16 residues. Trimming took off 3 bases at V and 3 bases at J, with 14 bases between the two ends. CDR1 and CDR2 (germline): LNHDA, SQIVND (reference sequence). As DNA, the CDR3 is TGTGCCAGTAGTATCCTCAGAGGCAGATACACCGGGGAGCTGTTTTTT. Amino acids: CASSILRGRYTGELFF.

In nucleotides, the CDR3 is TGTGCCAGCAGCTTAGCGTCAGCTACTGAAGCTTTCTTT. This translates into CASSLASATEAFF. The chain combines TRBV7-3 with TRBJ1-1; D is undetermined. The CDR3 consists of 13 residues. V lost 2 bases, J lost 5 bases, and 9 bases lay in between. In germline, CDR1 is SGHTA, CDR2 FQGTGA.

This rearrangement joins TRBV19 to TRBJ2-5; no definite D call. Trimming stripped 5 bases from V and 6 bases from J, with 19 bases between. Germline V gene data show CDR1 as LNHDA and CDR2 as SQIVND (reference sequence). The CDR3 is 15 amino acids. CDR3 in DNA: TGTGCCAGTAGTCCGAGGACGGCGGCTTGGCAGACCCAGTACTTC. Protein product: CASSPRTAAWQTQYF.

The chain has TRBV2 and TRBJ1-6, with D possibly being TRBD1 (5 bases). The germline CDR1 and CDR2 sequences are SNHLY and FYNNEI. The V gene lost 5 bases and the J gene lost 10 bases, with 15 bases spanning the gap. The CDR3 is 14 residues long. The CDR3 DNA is TGTGCCAGCAGTATCGGACTGGAGGGGTCACCCCTCCACTTT. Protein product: CASSIGLEGSPLHF.

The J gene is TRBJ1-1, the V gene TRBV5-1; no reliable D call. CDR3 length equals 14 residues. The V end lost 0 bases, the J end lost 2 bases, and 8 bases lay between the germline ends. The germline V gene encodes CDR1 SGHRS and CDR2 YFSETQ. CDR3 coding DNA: TGCGCCAGCAGCTTGGTCACAGCTAACACTGAAGCTTTCTTT. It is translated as CASSLVTANTEAFF.

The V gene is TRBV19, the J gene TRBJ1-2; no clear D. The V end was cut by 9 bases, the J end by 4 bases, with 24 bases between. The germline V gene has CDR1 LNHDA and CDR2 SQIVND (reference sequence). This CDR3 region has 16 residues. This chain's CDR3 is CASLRAGSELPYGYTF. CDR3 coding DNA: TGTGCCAGCTTAAGGGCGGGCTCGGAACTGCCCTATGGCTACACCTTC.

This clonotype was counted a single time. DNA of the CDR3: TGTGCTAGTGCTCCGGGACAGGGATCGGAGACCCAGTACTTC. This codes for CASAPGQGSETQYF. V usage is TRBV12-5 and J usage is TRBJ2-5; 9 nucleotides match TRBD1. V trimming: 7 bases; J trimming: 5 bases; junction bases outside the gene matches: 8. Germline V gene sequence: CDR1 LGHNT, CDR2 FRNRAP. This CDR3 is 14 amino acids long.

The CDR3 here is CSVRTGDNSPLHF. DNA for the CDR3: TGCAGCGTCCGGACAGGGGATAATTCACCCCTCCACTTT. The V gene is TRBV29-1, the J gene TRBJ1-6; 9 bases map to TRBD1. The germline V gene encodes CDR1 SQVTM and CDR2 ANQGSEA. After removal of 6 bases from V and 5 bases from J, the junction contained 2 bases not matched to a gene. This CDR3 has 13 residues.

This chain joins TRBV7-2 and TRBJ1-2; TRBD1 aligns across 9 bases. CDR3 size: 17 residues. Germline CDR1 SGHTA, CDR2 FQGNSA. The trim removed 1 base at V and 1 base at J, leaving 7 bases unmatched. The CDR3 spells CASSLVGTGGVNYGYTF. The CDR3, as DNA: TGTGCCAGCAGCTTAGTCGGTACAGGGGGCGTTAACTATGGCTACACCTTC.

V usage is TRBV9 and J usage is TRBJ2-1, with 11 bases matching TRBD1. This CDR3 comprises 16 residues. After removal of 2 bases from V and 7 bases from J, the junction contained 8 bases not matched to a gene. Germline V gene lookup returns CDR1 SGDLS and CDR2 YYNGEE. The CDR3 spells CASSVGSGQGANEQFF. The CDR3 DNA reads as TGTGCCAGCAGCGTCGGTTCTGGACAGGGGGCAAATGAGCAGTTCTTC. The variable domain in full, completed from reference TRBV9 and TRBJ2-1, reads DSGVTQTPKHLITATGQRVTLRCSPRSGDLSVYWYQQSLDQGLQFLIQYYNGEERAKGNILERFSAQQFPDLHSELNLSSLELGDSALYFCASSVGSGQGANEQFFGPGTRLTVL.

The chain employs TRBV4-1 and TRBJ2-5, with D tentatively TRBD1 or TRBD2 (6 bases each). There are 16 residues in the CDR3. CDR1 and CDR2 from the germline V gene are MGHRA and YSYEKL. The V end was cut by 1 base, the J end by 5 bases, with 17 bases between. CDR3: CASSQGGGLGEETQYF. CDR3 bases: TGCGCCAGCAGCCAAGGAGGGGGACTGGGAGAGGAGACCCAGTACTTC.

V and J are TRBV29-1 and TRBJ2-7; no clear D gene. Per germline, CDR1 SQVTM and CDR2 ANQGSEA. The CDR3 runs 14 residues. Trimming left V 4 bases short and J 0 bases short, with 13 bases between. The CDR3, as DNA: TGCAGCGTTGTGGGGTCCCGGAGCTCCTACGAGCAGTACTTC. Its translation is CSVVGSRSSYEQYF.

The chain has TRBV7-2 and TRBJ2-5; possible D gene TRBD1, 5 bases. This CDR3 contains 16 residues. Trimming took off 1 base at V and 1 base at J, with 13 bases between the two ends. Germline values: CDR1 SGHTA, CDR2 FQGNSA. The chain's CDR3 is CASSLVSRQGQETQYF. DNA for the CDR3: TGTGCCAGCAGCTTAGTCTCGAGGCAGGGCCAAGAGACCCAGTACTTC.

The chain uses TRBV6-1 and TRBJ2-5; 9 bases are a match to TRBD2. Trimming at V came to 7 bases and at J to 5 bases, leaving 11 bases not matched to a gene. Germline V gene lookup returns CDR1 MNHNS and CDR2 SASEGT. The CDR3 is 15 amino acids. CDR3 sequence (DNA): TGTGCCAGCACCAATACGGGGCTAGCGGGGGAGACCCAGTACTTC. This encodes CASTNTGLAGETQYF.

Written as DNA, the CDR3 is TGTGCCAGCTCAGAAACGGGGACCTCCTACGAGCAGTACTTC. It is translated as CASSETGTSYEQYF. The chain has TRBV18 and TRBJ2-7; TRBD1 or TRBD2 may be the D gene (5 bases each). Germline CDR1 is KGHSH and CDR2 is LQKENI. Between the trimmed V and J ends, which lost 5 bases and 0 bases, there was a span of 11 bases. The CDR3 is 14 amino acids.

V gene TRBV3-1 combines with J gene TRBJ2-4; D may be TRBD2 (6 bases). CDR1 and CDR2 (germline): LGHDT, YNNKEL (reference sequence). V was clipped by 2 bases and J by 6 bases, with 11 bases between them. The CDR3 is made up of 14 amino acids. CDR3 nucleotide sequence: TGTGCCAGCAGCCAACGGCGGGAACTAAACATTCAGTACTTC. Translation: CASSQRRELNIQYF.

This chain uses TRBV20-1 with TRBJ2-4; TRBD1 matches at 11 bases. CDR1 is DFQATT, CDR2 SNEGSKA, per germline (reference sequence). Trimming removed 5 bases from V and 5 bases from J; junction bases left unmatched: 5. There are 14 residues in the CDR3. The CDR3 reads CSALRDRGENIQYF. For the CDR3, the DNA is TGCAGTGCTCTCCGGGACAGGGGGGAAAACATTCAGTACTTC.

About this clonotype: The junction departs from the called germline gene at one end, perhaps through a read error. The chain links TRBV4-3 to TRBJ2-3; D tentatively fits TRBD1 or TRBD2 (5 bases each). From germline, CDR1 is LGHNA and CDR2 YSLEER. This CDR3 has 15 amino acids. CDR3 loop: CASSLFEGITYTQYF. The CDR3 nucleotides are TGCGCCAGCAGCCTTTTCGAGGGGATCACATATACGCAGTATTTT.

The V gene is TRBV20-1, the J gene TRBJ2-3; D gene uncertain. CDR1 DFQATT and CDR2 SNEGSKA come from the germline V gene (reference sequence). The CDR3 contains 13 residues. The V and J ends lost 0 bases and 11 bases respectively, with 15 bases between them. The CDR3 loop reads CSARDSLRAGQYF. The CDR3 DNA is TGCAGTGCTAGAGATTCCCTCAGAGCTGGGCAGTATTTT.

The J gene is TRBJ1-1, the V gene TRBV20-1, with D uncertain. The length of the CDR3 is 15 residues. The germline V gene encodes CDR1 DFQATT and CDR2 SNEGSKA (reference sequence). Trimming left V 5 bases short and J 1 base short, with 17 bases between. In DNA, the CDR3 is TGCAGTGCTTTTCCCTTTCGATCCAGGAACACTGAAGCTTTCTTT. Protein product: CSAFPFRSRNTEAFF.

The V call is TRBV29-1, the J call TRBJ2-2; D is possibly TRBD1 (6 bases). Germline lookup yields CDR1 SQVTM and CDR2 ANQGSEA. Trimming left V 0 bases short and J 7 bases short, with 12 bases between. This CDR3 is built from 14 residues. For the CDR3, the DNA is TGCAGCGTTGAAGAGGCAGGGGTGGTCGGGGAGCTGTTTTTT. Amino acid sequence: CSVEEAGVVGELFF.